This T cell receptor (beta chain) was observed in a study of T cell clonality in common variable immunodeficiency. This clone was counted at least ten times. The read halts 3 residues ahead of the CDR3 end, with the missing end drawn from the germline J gene. TCRdb's table, derived via immunoSEQ multiplex PCR, lists solely in-frame clones and lacks some. The repertoire consists of more than 30,000 clones, none detected only once. Germline assignment: CDR1 SGHRS and CDR2 YFSETQ. This CDR3 has 15 residues. The ends lost 6 bases at V and 3 bases at J; junction bases unmatched: 10. The sequencing sample was made of peripheral blood mononuclear cells. This TCR was sampled from a person aged 18 to 75 in good health. V and J are TRBV5-1 and TRBJ1-2; 8 nucleotides align to TRBD1. The CDR3 protein is CASTPGQGGDYGYTF. The sequenced CDR3 bases are TGCGCCAGCACCCCAGGACAGGGAGGCGACTATGGC.